This TCR beta chain was captured by sequencing in a study of shared clonotypes between healthy human individuals (dated by TCRdb to 2020 to 2021). About the full investigation: The cohort comprised a couple of women and a few men aged 18 to 49 years. For each donor, three plates each were used for CD4 naive and CD4 memory, two plates were used for CD8 naive, and one plate was used for CD8 memory. To estimate repertoire size and how much clonotypes are shared between individuals, the study performed deep sequencing of blood TCR repertoires from roughly five healthy adults. Different laboratories and diverse techniques were used to prepare libraries and sequence TCR repertoires, to increase sequencing depth and limit assay-specific biases. Per donor, leukapheresis produced somewhere between about 0.8 and 9 billion PBMCs. Overall study outcomes, separate from this receptor: Incomplete sequencing was indicated by rarefaction of sorted-subset datasets, despite the large sequencing depth. Pairwise subsampling indicated that sequencing depth was expected to affect the degree of clonotype sharing among donors. Sampling was restricted to blood, and TCR repertoires in tissues likely differ from the TCR repertoires found in blood. Because the study included only a small number of donors, the genetic and exposure-history diversity represented was limited. Naive subsets generally had larger estimated clonotype richness than memory subsets did. Across a few donors, around 5% of naive CD4, roughly 3.8% of naive CD8, about 2% of memory CD4, and approximately 0.4% of memory CD8 clonotypes were shared. Compared with non-shared clonotypes, clonotypes shared by all four sorted-subset donors had higher generation probabilities.

This clone appeared once. The antigen it recognizes is unknown. No base quality values were provided; no much bigger clone lies one nucleotide off. Measured from the cysteine to the phenylalanine, the CDR3 is 14 residues long. This entry keeps only the CDR3 DNA: 42 bases, framed from base 1. V loses 5 bases of germline sequence and J loses 6 bases, and the interval between the two ends is 14 bases. Looking up the germline V gene yields CDR1 MNHNS and CDR2 SASEGT. For the CD8 naive samples, CD45RO-negative cells were positively selected for CCR7, yielding a CD45RA+CCR7+ population from which TemRA cells were excluded. Donors were healthy HIV-negative adults with no recently reported acute infections or vaccinations. Only Caucasian adults living in Nashville, Tennessee, USA were represented among the donors. Blood was obtained by leukapheresis, after which PBMCs were separated by Ficoll-Histopaque density gradient centrifugation and cryopreserved in liquid nitrogen vapor phase. Analytical flow cytometry was used to check the purity and quantity of every magnetically sorted T cell population. Genomic DNA was isolated from each sorted fraction and quantified by UV absorbance on a Nanodrop 2000c.

Using the deep immunoSEQ assay, TCR CDR3 regions were amplified from genomic DNA by multiplex PCR. Extracted genomic DNA from each cell subset was distributed evenly across all wells of several immunoSEQ 96-well plates, and each plate was treated as a replicate. Each replicate PCR for sorted subsets received roughly 200 ng genomic DNA, equal to about 30,000 T cell genomes. Purified libraries were measured with a Qubit 3.0 fluorometer, size-checked on a Bioanalyzer 2100, and measured again with the KAPA Library Quantification kit. A separate single-read 150-cycle Illumina NextSeq 550 flow cell was used to sequence each immunoSEQ 96-well plate. As for the original processing: Because the immunoSEQ output included only junctional sequences and no quality scores, the filtering could not be the same as the filtering used for full-length reads. To assign V/J genes and CDR3, sequences were annotated against IMGT germline references using PyIR, a Python wrapper for IgBLAST v1.9. Reads were filtered out if the reads had weak V/J assignments (E-value above 1e-6), no CDR3, stop codons, out-of-frame junctions, or ambiguous translated residues. V3J clonotypes were defined by identical inferred V gene, J gene, and CDR3 amino acid sequence. Percentage overlap between repertoires was calculated by dividing the number of shared unique clonotypes by the size of the smaller repertoire. RTK rarefaction, the Chao1 estimator, and Recon v2.1 estimates of unobserved clonotypes were used to assess repertoire richness. Generation probabilities were computed with OLGA for all TCRbeta clonotypes obtained by the gDNA method from a few donors. TCRdb mirrors the immuneACCESS table, restricted to in-frame sequences. Some clones are absent from its copies; in checked studies, under half trace to an unresolved V gene, and the reason for the others is unknown. The V and J calls and clone size are taken from that table; D and trimming were inferred from the DNA. In this sample the table shows 2 million or so clones, around 96% of which occur a single time. Around 1.1% of the sample belongs to the ten largest clones.

This chain is built from TRBV6-1 and TRBJ2-1; too little of a D gene remains to name it. The TCR sequence derives from a man aged 18 to 29 in good health. What was sequenced was naive CD8+ T cells sorted from blood. What this sample's cell subset or site label stands for: CD45RA+CCR7+. In nucleotides, the sequence is TGTGCCAGCAGTCCCACCCCGGCCGGCAATGAGCAGTTCTTC. Its protein reads: CASSPTPAGNEQFF.